The clone carrying this TCR beta chain was observed once. The data were obtained in a study of blood T cell repertoires in COVID-19. Profiled with immunoSEQ multiplex PCR; TCRdb holds only in-frame clones, not every one. Of hundreds of thousands of clones in the sample, around nine tenths were seen once. The material sequenced was peripheral blood. The sequence was obtained from a woman aged 60 to 75 who had recovered from COVID-19.

CDR3 sequence reads: CASGPGQSTDTQYF. In DNA, the CDR3 is TGTGCTAGTGGTCCGGGACAGAGCACAGATACGCAGTATTTT. The chain joins TRBV12-5 to TRBJ2-3; 7 bases match TRBD1. Germline CDR1 LGHNT, CDR2 FRNRAP. J gave up 0 bases and V 5 bases, and 2 bases lay outside the gene matches. The CDR3 sequence is 14 residues long.